This T cell receptor beta chain derives from a study of OX40 agonist ivuxolimab in advanced cancers. Overall study findings and caveats: The specificity for antigen of the expanded peripheral T cells was not determined.

Per the germline V gene, CDR1 is MNHNS and CDR2 is SASEGT. The CDR3 is 15 amino acids. Trimming cost V 4 bases and J 8 bases; bases outside gene matches: 8. With regard to this clone: Antigen: not known.

Sequencing was performed with immunoSEQ multiplex PCR; in TCRdb, only in-frame clones are kept and a portion is missing. The data show under 150,000 clones, with less than 95% seen just once and 0.9% to 1.2% held by the top ten. This chain connects TRBV6-1 to TRBJ2-1, with 10 nucleotides matching TRBD2. The sequence was collected from an adult with an advanced solid tumor such as melanoma, head and neck, liver or kidney cancer. The material was CD4+ or CD8+ T cells sorted from blood, obtained in a trial of the OX40 agonist ivuxolimab. This chain's CDR3 is CASSVTGTSAYEQFF. The CDR3 nucleotides read TGTGCCAGCAGTGTGACCGGGACTAGCGCGTATGAGCAGTTCTTC.